This paragraph reports one TCR beta chain. Its antigen remains unidentified. The data were obtained in a study of identical twins. TCRdb independently ran MiXCR on the 5' RACE reads; one entry per CDR3 protein. The sample yields some 630,000 distinct CDR3 sequences, about 7% seen once. General study findings and limits: Twin pairs had excess sharing that was weaker in beta out-of-frame sequences. Insertions were reduced in abundant cord blood beta clonotypes but not in memory repertoires. The study found excess low generation probability among twin-shared out-of-frame alpha sequences.

The same specimen was also included in a second study, on yellow fever vaccine responses in identical twins. That source notes: Twins reportedly mounted vaccine T cell responses that seemed partly convergent, partly personalized.

Sequenced: PBMCs. This clonotype was obtained from a woman younger than 35 in good health.

CDR3 sequence reads: CASRPTTGAEQYV. CDR3 coding DNA: TGTGCCAGCAGACCTACGACAGGGGCCGAGCAGTACGTC. V gene TRBV5-5 combines with J gene TRBJ2-7, with 8 bases that match TRBD1. J was trimmed by 6 bases and V by 5 bases; bases with no gene match: 7. The germline gives CDR1 SGHKS, CDR2 YYEKEE (reference sequence). CDR3 length: 13 amino acids.